One and the same sample provided the 21 T cell receptor beta chains below, sequenced in a study of follicular helper T cells after annual influenza vaccination. The sample's time point: 2015-2016 season, 7 days after influenza vaccination. Generated by immunoSEQ multiplex PCR, the TCRdb table keeps only in-frame clones and is missing some. The sample holds about 6,800 clones, 80% to 90% seen once. The material was CXCR5- memory CD4+ T cells sorted from blood, obtained 7 days after influenza vaccination. These receptors came from an adult who received the influenza vaccine.

V usage is TRBV15 and J usage is TRBJ2-1; the D gene is possibly TRBD2 (6 bases). The V and J ends lost 3 bases and 8 bases respectively, with 20 bases between them. This CDR3 region has 16 residues. In germline, CDR1 is LNHNV, CDR2 YYDKDF (reference sequence). CDR3 loop: CATSSQGLRGLDEQFF. The CDR3 nucleotides read TGTGCCACCAGCAGTCAGGGCCTTCGGGGGTTGGATGAGCAGTTCTTC.

This clone was picked up a small number of times. The chain joins TRBV2 to TRBJ2-2; the match to TRBD2 covers 13 bases. There are 16 residues in the CDR3. The V gene's germline CDR1 is SNHLY and CDR2 FYNNEI. Trimming removed 7 bases from V and 5 bases from J; junction bases left unmatched: 7. CDR3 amino acids: CASKLTSGGGTGELFF. CDR3 coding DNA: TGTGCCAGCAAGCTCACTAGCGGGGGGGGAACCGGGGAGCTGTTTTTT.

Only one count was recorded for this clone. V gene TRBV15 combines with J gene TRBJ1-1, with 10 nucleotides matching TRBD1. The CDR3 is 17 amino acids. The V segment lost 3 bases and the J segment 0 bases; nucleotides outside the gene matches: 7. Germline CDR1 and CDR2: LNHNV and YYDKDF (reference sequence). CDR3 region: CATSRDRGFLVNTEAFF. The CDR3 region has the DNA TGTGCCACCAGCAGGGACAGGGGGTTCCTTGTGAACACTGAAGCTTTCTTT.

This clone was observed once. The chain employs TRBV30 and TRBJ2-5; D uncertain. Germline lookup yields CDR1 GTSNPN and CDR2 SVGIG (reference sequence). The CDR3 totals 12 residues. Trimming stripped 3 bases from V and 7 bases from J, with 12 bases between. Here the CDR3 DNA reads TGTGCCTGGAGGAAAGGTTTGGGGACCCAGTACTTC. It codes for CAWRKGLGTQYF.

This sequence joins TRBV5-1 and TRBJ2-7; D gene unclear. The CDR3 length is 14 residues. V was trimmed by 0 bases and J by 3 bases, leaving 10 bases between them. Germline loops: CDR1 SGHRS, CDR2 YFSETQ. The chain's CDR3 is CASSLATGDYEQYF. The CDR3 DNA is TGCGCCAGCAGCTTGGCCACGGGCGACTACGAGCAGTACTTC. The full variable domain, with the rest looked up from reference TRBV5-1 and TRBJ2-7, is KAGVTQTPRYLIKTRGQQVTLSCSPISGHRSVSWYQQTPGQGLQFLFEYFSETQRNKGNFPGRFSGRQFSNSRSEMNVSTLELGDSALYLCASSLATGDYEQYFGPGTRLTVT.

The rearrangement uses TRBV6-5 and TRBJ1-2, with 7 bases that match TRBD1. CDR1 is MNHEY, CDR2 SVGAGI, per germline. The junction had 7 bases not matched to a gene; V was cut back by 10 bases and J by 8 bases. The CDR3 is 11 residues long. The CDR3 DNA reads TGTGCCACCAAAGACAGGGCGGGCTACACCTTC. It is translated as CATKDRAGYTF.

This chain connects TRBV7-2 to TRBJ1-2; 8 bases fit TRBD1. From germline, CDR1 is SGHTA and CDR2 FQGNSA. The ends lost 3 bases at V and 8 bases at J; junction bases unmatched: 14. This CDR3 spans 16 amino acids. The DNA of the CDR3 is TGTGCCAGCAGCTTCGGAAGGACAGACAGGGGAGGCGGCTACACCTTC. This encodes CASSFGRTDRGGGYTF.

The chain employs TRBV9 and TRBJ2-3; D is unclear. The CDR3 totals 14 residues. V was cut by 2 bases and J by 3 bases, with 10 bases left in between. Germline CDR1 reads SGDLS; CDR2 reads YYNGEE. CDR3 loop: CASSVSPRTDTQYF. For the CDR3, the DNA is TGTGCCAGCAGCGTGAGTCCTAGGACAGATACGCAGTATTTT.

In its sample, this clone was seen once. This sequence joins TRBV11-3 and TRBJ1-3; D perhaps matches TRBD1 (5 bases). Trimming shortened V by 3 bases and J by 9 bases, and 18 bases separated the two germline ends. The CDR3 totals 15 residues. CDR1 and CDR2 from the germline V gene are SGHNT and YENEEA. The CDR3 region has the DNA TGTGCCAGCAGCTTTGGCCGGGACCTAGATGCCACCATATATTTT. Its protein is CASSFGRDLDATIYF.

The CDR3 here is CASSPRAGTGMNEQFF. Written as DNA, the CDR3 is TGTGCCAGCAGCCCACGAGCCGGGACAGGAATGAATGAGCAGTTCTTC. The rearrangement uses TRBV7-3 and TRBJ2-1; 8 bases match TRBD1. Trimming at V came to 5 bases and at J to 7 bases, leaving 13 bases not matched to a gene. The CDR3 is 16 amino acids. Germline-derived CDR1 and CDR2 are SGHTA and FQGTGA.

This chain connects TRBV14 to TRBJ1-1; D uncertain. The V gene's germline CDR1 is SGHDN and CDR2 FVKESK. CDR3 length equals 14 residues. V was shortened by 4 bases and J by 6 bases, with 15 bases between the two germline ends. Written as DNA, the CDR3 is TGTGCCAGCAGCCTCCGGACGGAAAACGCTGAAGCTTTCTTT. This codes for CASSLRTENAEAFF.

The chain uses TRBV14 and TRBJ2-7, with 10 nucleotides matching TRBD2. V was clipped by 4 bases and J by 2 bases; unmatched bases: 5. CDR1 is SGHDN, CDR2 FVKESK, per germline. The CDR3 totals 15 residues. The chain's CDR3 is CASSPWTSGTYEQYF. In DNA form, the CDR3 reads TGTGCCAGCAGCCCGTGGACTAGCGGCACCTACGAGCAGTACTTC.

The chain is built from TRBV14 and TRBJ2-7, with D unresolved. This CDR3 is 14 amino acids long. Germline CDR1 SGHDN, CDR2 FVKESK. The V gene lost 8 bases and the J gene lost 2 bases, with 16 bases spanning the gap. CDR3 in DNA: TGTGCCAGCGCCGAACTCACACGGACCTACGAGCAGTACTTC. Amino acid sequence: CASAELTRTYEQYF.

This clone occurred once. The rearrangement uses TRBV21-1 and TRBJ2-4. TRBV21-1 is a documented pseudogene. The CDR3 runs to 21 residues. CDR3: CARPKWTQLVFPLLAKNIQYF. CDR3 sequence (DNA): TGTGCCAGACCCAAATGGACCCAACTCGTTTTCCCTCTATTAGCCAAAAACATTCAGTACTTC.

In this sample, this clone turned up once. This chain joins TRBV19 and TRBJ2-5, with no clear D. The CDR3 has 13 amino acids. Trimming stripped 0 bases from V and 5 bases from J, with 7 bases between. The V gene's germline CDR1 is LNHDA and CDR2 SQIVND (reference sequence). This chain's CDR3 is CASSIDRRETQYF. CDR3 DNA: TGTGCCAGTAGTATAGATCGCCGGGAGACCCAGTACTTC.

The CDR3 nucleotides are TGTGCCAGCAGTTACTCGAGGACTGAAGCTTTCTTT. This translates into CASSYSRTEAFF. The V and J genes are TRBV6-5 and TRBJ1-1; D remains unclear. Trimming pared 0 bases from V and 5 bases from J, leaving 4 bases between. The germline V gene encodes CDR1 MNHEY and CDR2 SVGAGI. The CDR3 sequence is 12 residues long.

The chain is built from TRBV5-4 and TRBJ2-3; D is uncertain. This CDR3 has 14 amino acids. Trimming pared 0 bases from V and 0 bases from J, leaving 5 bases between. The germline gives CDR1 SGHNT, CDR2 YYREEE (reference sequence). The CDR3 DNA sequence: TGTGCCAGCAGCTTGGGACCCAGCACAGATACGCAGTATTTT. This sequence encodes CASSLGPSTDTQYF.

CDR3 in DNA: TGTGCCAGCAGTTCCTACGCGGACAATAATCAGCCCCAGCATTTT. This sequence encodes CASSSYADNNQPQHF. The chain joins TRBV6-5 to TRBJ1-5; tentatively, D is TRBD1 (5 bases). The CDR3 totals 15 residues. Per germline, CDR1 MNHEY and CDR2 SVGAGI. Between the trimmed V and J ends, which lost 4 bases and 4 bases, there was a span of 14 bases.

The rearrangement uses TRBV30 and TRBJ2-7; D gene unclear. The V and J ends lost 5 bases and 0 bases respectively, with 14 bases between them. From germline, CDR1 is GTSNPN and CDR2 SVGIG (reference sequence). The CDR3 is made up of 14 amino acids. CDR3 region: CAWGVAPNSYEQYF. The CDR3, as DNA: TGTGCCTGGGGGGTGGCTCCGAACTCCTACGAGCAGTACTTC.

Only one count was recorded for this clone. This sequence joins TRBV2 and TRBJ1-2; perhaps TRBD1 as D (6 bases). The germline CDR1 and CDR2 sequences are SNHLY and FYNNEI. V was cut by 3 bases and J by 4 bases, with 12 bases left in between. This CDR3 is built from 14 residues. The CDR3 DNA reads TGTGCCAGCAGTGATCACAGGGCCTCCTATGGCTACACCTTC. As protein: CASSDHRASYGYTF.

This chain links TRBV5-1 with TRBJ2-3; 7 nucleotides match TRBD1. With 4 bases clipped from V and 2 bases from J, the junction kept 7 bases outside the gene matches. The germline V gene has CDR1 SGHRS and CDR2 YFSETQ. The CDR3 is 15 amino acids. The CDR3 DNA follows: TGCGCCAGCAGCGGCGGACAGGCGAACACAGATACGCAGTATTTT. The encoded protein is CASSGGQANTDTQYF.